The rows below give T cell receptor beta chains drawn from one sample of a study of post-analysis software for immune sequencing data. From the PCR reads, TCRdb called clonotypes with MiXCR, one entry per CDR3 protein. Seen here are under 900,000 distinct CDR3 sequences, about 57% observed once, and the top ten hold approximately 4.3%. The sequencing input was blood. The receptor source for this set is a girl between 10 and 17 years old with multiple sclerosis. Each CDR3 is given with its conserved first and last residue. The order of the fields is V gene, J gene, clone size, D gene, CDR3 DNA, CDR3 protein. A D gene is named only where the DNA matches it firmly. Some rows mark clone size as missing; the rest say once, few, many or name a class of expanded clone.

V: TRBV7-9; J: TRBJ2-3; size: -; D: -; DNA: TGTGCCAGCAGCCCTCCGGTCGGCGGACCAAAGACAGATACGCAGTATTTT; CDR3: CASSPPVGGPKTDTQYF
V: TRBV20-1; J: TRBJ1-1; size: -; D: TRBD1; DNA: TGCAGTGCTAGAGTTACGGGACAGGGGCCGAACACTGAAGCTTTCTTT; CDR3: CSARVTGQGPNTEAFF
V: TRBV29-1; J: TRBJ2-7; size: -; D: -; DNA: TGCAGCGTCGAAGTGGTTAACAGGGTCGGGGAGCAGTACTTC; CDR3: CSVEVVNRVGEQYF
V: TRBV5-1; J: TRBJ2-7; size: -; D: -; DNA: TGCGCCAGCAGCTTGTTACAGGGCTCCTACGAGCAGTACTTC; CDR3: CASSLLQGSYEQYF
V: TRBV9; J: TRBJ2-3; size: -; D: -; DNA: TGTGCCAGCAGCGTACGGGGGGCCCTAGATACGCAGTATTTT; CDR3: CASSVRGALDTQYF
V: TRBV6-1; J: TRBJ2-3; size: -; D: TRBD2; DNA: TGTGCCAGCAGGGGGGACTACACAGATACGCAGTATTTT; CDR3: CASRGDYTDTQYF
V: TRBV12-3/TRBV12-4; J: TRBJ1-2; size: -; D: -; DNA: TGTGCCAGCAGTTTTACGGGAGCCAATAACTATGGCTACACCTTC; CDR3: CASSFTGANNYGYTF
V: TRBV29-1; J: TRBJ2-3; size: -; D: -; DNA: TGCAGCGTTGAAGCCCGAGACCCTCGGACAGATACGCAGTATTTT; CDR3: CSVEARDPRTDTQYF
V: TRBV6-2/TRBV6-3; J: TRBJ2-1; size: -; D: TRBD2; DNA: TGTGCCAGCACCTATGGACGGGAGGGCCCATTGAATGAGCAGTTCTTC; CDR3: CASTYGREGPLNEQFF
V: TRBV12-3/TRBV12-4; J: TRBJ2-7; size: -; D: TRBD1; DNA: TGTGCCAGCAGTTTGAGGGACAGGCCTACCTACGAGCAGTACTTC; CDR3: CASSLRDRPTYEQYF
V: TRBV6-2/TRBV6-3; J: TRBJ1-1; size: few; D: -; DNA: TGTGCCAGCAGTTACGGGCTTCTTATGAACACTGAAGCTTTCTTT; CDR3: CASSYGLLMNTEAFF
V: TRBV27; J: TRBJ1-2; size: few; D: -; DNA: TGTGCCAGCAGCCCGGGTGGTCTAACGGGAGGCTACACCTTC; CDR3: CASSPGGLTGGYTF
V: TRBV5-1; J: TRBJ2-3; size: few; D: -; DNA: TGCGCCAGCAGCTTGGAACTAGGTAGCGATACGCAGTATTTT; CDR3: CASSLELGSDTQYF
V: TRBV7-9; J: TRBJ1-4; size: -; D: -; DNA: TGTGCCAGCAGCTTAGAAAACGTCGTGGGGGTTCCGTCCAGTGAAAAACTGTTTTTT; CDR3: CASSLENVVGVPSSEKLFF
V: TRBV29-1; J: TRBJ2-1; size: few; D: TRBD2; DNA: TGCAGCGTTGAAGATCTCGCTTCGGTAGCGGGGGGGCGCAATGAGCAGTTCTTC; CDR3: CSVEDLASVAGGRNEQFF
V: TRBV12-3/TRBV12-4; J: TRBJ2-2; size: few; D: -; DNA: TGTGCCAGCAGTACTCTACACACCGGGGAGCTGTTTTTT; CDR3: CASSTLHTGELFF
V: TRBV29-1; J: TRBJ1-5; size: few; D: -; DNA: TGCAGCGTTGGATCAGCTTATAGCAATCAGCCCCAGCATTTT; CDR3: CSVGSAYSNQPQHF
V: TRBV30; J: TRBJ1-2; size: few; D: -; DNA: TGTGCCTGGAGTGTACGTCGGGGTGATCACACCTTC; CDR3: CAWSVRRGDHTF
V: TRBV20-1; J: TRBJ1-1; size: few; D: -; DNA: TGCAGTGCTAGTGGGCCCGGTCGTGGGACTGAAGCTTTCTTT; CDR3: CSASGPGRGTEAFF
V: TRBV20-1; J: TRBJ2-3; size: -; D: -; DNA: TGCAGTGCTAGAGCTTTTGGAGAACAGGGAGCAGATACGCAGTATTTT; CDR3: CSARAFGEQGADTQYF
V: TRBV20-1; J: TRBJ1-6; size: -; D: -; DNA: TGCAGTGCTAGTGGGGCGGTTAATTCACCCCTCCACTTT; CDR3: CSASGAVNSPLHF
V: TRBV20-1; J: TRBJ2-6; size: -; D: TRBD1; DNA: TGCAGTGCCCCTGGGACAGCGAGCTCTGGGGCCAACGTCCTGACTTTC; CDR3: CSAPGTASSGANVLTF
V: TRBV7-8; J: TRBJ1-5; size: -; D: -; DNA: TGTGCCAGCAGCCTACACGACAGTAGCAATCAGCCCCAGCATTTT; CDR3: CASSLHDSSNQPQHF
V: TRBV12-5; J: TRBJ2-1; size: -; D: TRBD1; DNA: TGTGCTAGTGGACCCGGGGTCGGACAGGGGTACAATGAGCAGTTCTTC; CDR3: CASGPGVGQGYNEQFF
V: TRBV28; J: TRBJ2-7; size: -; D: -; DNA: TGTGCCAGCAGTAAGGCGGGCAACTACGAGCAGTACTTC; CDR3: CASSKAGNYEQYF
V: TRBV29-1; J: TRBJ1-2; size: -; D: -; DNA: TGCAGCGTTGAATCCGGCACTAAAAACTATGGCTACACCTTC; CDR3: CSVESGTKNYGYTF
V: TRBV20-1; J: TRBJ2-1; size: -; D: -; DNA: TGCAGTGCTAACCCAGGGGTTTCGTACAATGAGCAGTTCTTC; CDR3: CSANPGVSYNEQFF
V: TRBV5-6; J: TRBJ2-1; size: -; D: -; DNA: TGTGCCACCCGTTTGGCCCTAGAGGTTGAGCAGTTCTTC; CDR3: CATRLALEVEQFF
V: TRBV12-3/TRBV12-4; J: TRBJ2-5; size: -; D: -; DNA: TGTGCCAGCAGATGGGGGCTGGAGGAGACCCAGTACTTC; CDR3: CASRWGLEETQYF
V: TRBV27; J: TRBJ2-7; size: few; D: -; DNA: TGTGCCAGCAGACCGTCACTCCTCTCCTACGAGCAGTACTTC; CDR3: CASRPSLLSYEQYF
V: TRBV29-1; J: TRBJ2-5; size: -; D: -; DNA: TGCAGCGTTGAGGTAGCTTCGGAGACCCAGTACTTC; CDR3: CSVEVASETQYF
V: TRBV12-3/TRBV12-4; J: TRBJ2-1; size: few; D: TRBD1; DNA: TGTGCCAGCAGTCTGGACAGGGGAGTGTTCAATGAGCAGTTCTTC; CDR3: CASSLDRGVFNEQFF